This entry concerns a single T cell receptor (beta chain). The table came from immunoSEQ multiplex PCR; TCRdb's copy has only in-frame clones and leaves some out. The repertoire has 150,000 to 200,000 clones, over 80% of them found once; the top ten carry 10% to 15%. The source of the sample is a study of blood T cell repertoires in COVID-19. Sequencing used PBMCs or T cells enriched from blood (not recorded which). This clonotype originated in a woman between 55 and 75 years old who had recovered from COVID-19.

This CDR3 is CASTSPTGKTQYF. The CDR3 nucleotides read TGTGCCAGCACCTCCCCTACCGGGAAGACCCAGTACTTC. V is TRBV6-5 and J is TRBJ2-5; tentative D call: TRBD2 (5 bases). CDR1 MNHEY and CDR2 SVGAGI come from the germline V gene. There are 13 residues in the CDR3. The V and J ends lost 7 bases and 6 bases respectively, with 15 bases between them.